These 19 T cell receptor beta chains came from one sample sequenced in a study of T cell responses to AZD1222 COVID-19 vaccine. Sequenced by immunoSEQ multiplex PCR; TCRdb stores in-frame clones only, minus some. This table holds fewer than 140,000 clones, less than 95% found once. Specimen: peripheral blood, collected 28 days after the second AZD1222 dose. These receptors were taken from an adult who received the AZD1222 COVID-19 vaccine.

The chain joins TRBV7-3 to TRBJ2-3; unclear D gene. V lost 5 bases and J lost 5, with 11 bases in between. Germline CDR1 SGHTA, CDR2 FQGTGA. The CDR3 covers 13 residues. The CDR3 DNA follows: TGTGCCAGCAGCCCCGGCGCTGGAGATACGCAGTATTTT. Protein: CASSPGAGDTQYF.

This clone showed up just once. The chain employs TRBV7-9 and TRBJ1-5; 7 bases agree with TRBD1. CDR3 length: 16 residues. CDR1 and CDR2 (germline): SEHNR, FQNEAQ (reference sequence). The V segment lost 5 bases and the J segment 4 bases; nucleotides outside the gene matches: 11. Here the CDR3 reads CASSRQGEVENQPQHF. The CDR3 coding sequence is TGTGCCAGCAGCAGACAGGGCGAGGTGGAGAATCAGCCCCAGCATTTT. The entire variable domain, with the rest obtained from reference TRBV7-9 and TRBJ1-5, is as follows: DTGVSQNPRHKITKRGQNVTFRCDPISEHNRLYWYRQTLGQGPEFLTYFQNEAQLEKSRLLSDRFSAERPKGSFSTLEIQRTEQGDSAMYLCASSRQGEVENQPQHFGDGTRLSIL.

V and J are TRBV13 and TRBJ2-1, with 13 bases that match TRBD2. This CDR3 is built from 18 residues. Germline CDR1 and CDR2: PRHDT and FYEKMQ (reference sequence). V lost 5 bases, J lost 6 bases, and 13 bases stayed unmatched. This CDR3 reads CASSKPGLAGRWPNEQFF. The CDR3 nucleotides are TGTGCCAGCAGCAAACCGGGACTAGCGGGACGTTGGCCCAATGAGCAGTTCTTC.

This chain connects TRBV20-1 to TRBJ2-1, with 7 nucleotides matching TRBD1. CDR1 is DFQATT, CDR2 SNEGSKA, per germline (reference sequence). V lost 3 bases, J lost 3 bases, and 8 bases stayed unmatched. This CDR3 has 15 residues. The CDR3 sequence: CSASRQGALYNEQFF. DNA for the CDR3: TGCAGTGCTAGTCGACAGGGCGCTCTCTACAATGAGCAGTTCTTC.

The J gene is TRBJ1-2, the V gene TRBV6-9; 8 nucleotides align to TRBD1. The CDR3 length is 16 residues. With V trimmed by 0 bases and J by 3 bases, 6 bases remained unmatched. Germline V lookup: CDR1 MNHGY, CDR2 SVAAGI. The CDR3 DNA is TGTGCCAGCAGTTATTCGGCGGACAGGGACCACTATGGCTACACCTTC. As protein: CASSYSADRDHYGYTF.

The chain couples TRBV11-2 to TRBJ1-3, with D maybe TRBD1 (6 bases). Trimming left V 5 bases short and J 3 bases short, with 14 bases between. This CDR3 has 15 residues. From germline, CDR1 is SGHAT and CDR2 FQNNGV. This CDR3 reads CASSQAGGFGNTIYF. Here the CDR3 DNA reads TGTGCCAGCAGCCAAGCGGGGGGCTTTGGAAACACCATATATTTT. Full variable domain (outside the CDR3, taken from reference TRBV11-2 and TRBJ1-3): EAGVAQSPRYKIIEKRQSVAFWCNPISGHATLYWYQQILGQGPKLLIQFQNNGVVDDSQLPKDRFSAERLKGVDSTLKIQPAKLEDSAVYLCASSQAGGFGNTIYFGEGSWLTVV.

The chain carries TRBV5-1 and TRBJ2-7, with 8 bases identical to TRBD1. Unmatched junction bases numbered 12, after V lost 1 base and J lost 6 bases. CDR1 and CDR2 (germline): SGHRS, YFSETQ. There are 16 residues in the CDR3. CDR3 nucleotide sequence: TGCGCCAGCAGCTTGTCAGGGGGCCGATCCTTGGCCGAGCAGTACTTC. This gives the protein CASSLSGGRSLAEQYF. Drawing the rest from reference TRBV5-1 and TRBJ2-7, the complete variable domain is KAGVTQTPRYLIKTRGQQVTLSCSPISGHRSVSWYQQTPGQGLQFLFEYFSETQRNKGNFPGRFSGRQFSNSRSEMNVSTLELGDSALYLCASSLSGGRSLAEQYFGPGTRLTVT.

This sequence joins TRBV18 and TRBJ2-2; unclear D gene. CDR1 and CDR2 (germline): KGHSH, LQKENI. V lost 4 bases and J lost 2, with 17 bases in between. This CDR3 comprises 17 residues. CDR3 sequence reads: CASSRNSGVLNTGELFF. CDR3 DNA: TGTGCCAGCTCACGAAACTCCGGAGTACTCAACACCGGGGAGCTGTTTTTT.

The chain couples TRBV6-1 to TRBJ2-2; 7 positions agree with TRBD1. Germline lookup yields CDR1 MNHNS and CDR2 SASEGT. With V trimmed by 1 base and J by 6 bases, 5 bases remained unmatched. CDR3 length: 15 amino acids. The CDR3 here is CASSEGDSWAGELFF. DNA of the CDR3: TGTGCCAGCAGTGAAGGGGACAGTTGGGCCGGGGAGCTGTTTTTT.

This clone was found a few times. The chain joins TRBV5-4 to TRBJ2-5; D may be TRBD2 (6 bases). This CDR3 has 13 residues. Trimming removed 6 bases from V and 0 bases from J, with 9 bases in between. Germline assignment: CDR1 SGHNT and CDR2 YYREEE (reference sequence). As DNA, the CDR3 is TGTGCCAGCACCGGGGGACACCAAGAGACCCAGTACTTC. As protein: CASTGGHQETQYF. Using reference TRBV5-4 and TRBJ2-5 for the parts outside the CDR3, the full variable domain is ETGVTQSPTHLIKTRGQQVTLRCSSQSGHNTVSWYQQALGQGPQFIFQYYREEENGRGNFPPRFSGLQFPNYSSELNVNALELDDSALYLCASTGGHQETQYFGPGTRLLVL.

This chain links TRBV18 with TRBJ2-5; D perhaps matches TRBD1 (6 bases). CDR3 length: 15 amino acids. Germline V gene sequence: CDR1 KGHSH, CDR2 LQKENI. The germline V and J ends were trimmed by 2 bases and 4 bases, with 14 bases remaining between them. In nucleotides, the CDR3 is TGTGCCAGCTCACCAATTCAGGGGCAGGGAGAGACCCAGTACTTC. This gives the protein CASSPIQGQGETQYF.

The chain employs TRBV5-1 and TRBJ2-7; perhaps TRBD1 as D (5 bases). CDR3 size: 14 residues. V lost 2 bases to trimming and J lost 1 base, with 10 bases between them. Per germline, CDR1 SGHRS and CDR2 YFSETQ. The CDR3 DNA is TGCGCCAGCAGCTTCGTGCAGGGATCCTACGAGCAGTACTTC. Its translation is CASSFVQGSYEQYF.

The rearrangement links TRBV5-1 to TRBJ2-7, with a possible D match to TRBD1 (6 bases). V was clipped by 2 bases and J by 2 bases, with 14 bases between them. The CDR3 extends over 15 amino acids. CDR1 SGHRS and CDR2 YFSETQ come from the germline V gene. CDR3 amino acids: CASSFLGANTYEQYF. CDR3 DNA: TGCGCCAGCAGCTTCCTGGGGGCCAACACCTACGAGCAGTACTTC.

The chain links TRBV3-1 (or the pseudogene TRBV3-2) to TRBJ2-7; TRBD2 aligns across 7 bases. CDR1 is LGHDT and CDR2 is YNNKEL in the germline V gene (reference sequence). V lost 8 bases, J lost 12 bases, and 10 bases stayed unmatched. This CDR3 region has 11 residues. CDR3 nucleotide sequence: TGTGCCAGCTCACGGGAGGACTACAGGTACTTC. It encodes CASSREDYRYF.

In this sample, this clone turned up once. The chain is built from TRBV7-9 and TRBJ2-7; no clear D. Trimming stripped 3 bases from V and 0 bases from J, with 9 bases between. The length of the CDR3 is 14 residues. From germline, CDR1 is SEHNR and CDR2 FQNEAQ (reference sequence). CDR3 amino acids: CASSFGGSSYEQYF. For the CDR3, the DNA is TGTGCCAGCAGCTTTGGTGGAAGCTCCTACGAGCAGTACTTC.

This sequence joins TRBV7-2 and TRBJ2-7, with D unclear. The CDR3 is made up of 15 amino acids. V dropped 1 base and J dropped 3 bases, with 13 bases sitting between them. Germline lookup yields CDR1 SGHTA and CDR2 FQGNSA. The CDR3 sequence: CASSLGTVLSYEQYF. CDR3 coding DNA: TGTGCCAGCAGCTTAGGTACAGTACTCAGCTACGAGCAGTACTTC.

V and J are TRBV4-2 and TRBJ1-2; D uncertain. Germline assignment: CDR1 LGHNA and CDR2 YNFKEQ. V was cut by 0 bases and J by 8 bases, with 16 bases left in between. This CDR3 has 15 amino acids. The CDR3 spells CASSQELDGTFGYTF. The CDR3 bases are TGTGCCAGCAGCCAAGAATTGGACGGAACCTTCGGCTACACCTTC.

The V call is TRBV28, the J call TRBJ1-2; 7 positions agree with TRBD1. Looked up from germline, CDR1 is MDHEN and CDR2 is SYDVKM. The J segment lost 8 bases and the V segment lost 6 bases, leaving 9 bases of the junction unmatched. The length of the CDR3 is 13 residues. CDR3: CASSSDRVRGYTF. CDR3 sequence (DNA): TGTGCCAGCAGCTCCGACAGGGTCCGGGGCTACACCTTC.

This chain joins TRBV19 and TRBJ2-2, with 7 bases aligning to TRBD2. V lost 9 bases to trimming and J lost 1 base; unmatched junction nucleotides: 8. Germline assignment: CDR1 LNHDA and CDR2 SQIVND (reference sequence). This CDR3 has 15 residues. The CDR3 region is CASGGIAVNTGELFF. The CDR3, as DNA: TGTGCCAGCGGGGGGATAGCGGTGAACACCGGGGAGCTGTTTTTT.